The entry that follows covers one T cell receptor beta chain sequence. Its antigen is as yet unknown. The source of the sample is a study of cytomegalovirus exposure and HLA in healthy donors. The PCR employed 60 Vbeta primers together with 13 Jbeta primers. Under the authors' procedure: An analysis that came later counted tens of millions of unique TCR beta chains, around 12 million shared. Sequencing was performed with immunoSEQ multiplex PCR; in TCRdb, only in-frame clones are kept and a portion is missing. That table supplies the V and J calls and clone size; D and trimming were determined from the DNA. The table includes about 120,000 clones, approximately 75% detected once. Trimming removed 6 bases at V and 1 base at J, with 12 bases between. Germline CDR1 and CDR2: SGHTA and FQGNSA. The CDR3 is 14 residues long. Findings of the study overall: With high specificity and sensitivity, the classifier reportedly diagnosed cytomegalovirus status. Across all donors, roughly uniform sequencing depth was an assumption of the presence/absence analyses. TCR beta chains numbering more than 150 were designated cytomegalovirus-associated.

The chain combines TRBV7-2 with TRBJ1-1, with a tentative D call TRBD1 (5 bases). The TCR originated in a man aged 35 to 55 in good health and CMV-seronegative. The sequenced sample was PBMCs. The CDR3 sequence is CASRSVGGNTEAFF. Written as DNA, the CDR3 is TGTGCCAGCAGATCGGTCGGGGGGAACACTGAAGCTTTCTTT.